This T cell receptor (beta chain) was observed in a study of T cells after yellow fever vaccination. Whole-study findings and limits: Only a small proportion of the clonotypes turned up in both the CD4 and the CD8 compartments, likely arising from convergent recombination. Post-booster reappearance was seen for most primary-vaccination clones (about 96% CD4, about 88% CD8). Weaker overall, the secondary response nonetheless peaked faster (day 5 versus 15).

This clonotype was seen at least ten times. Antigen specificity is unknown. Trimming stripped 4 bases from V and 0 bases from J, with 7 bases between. This CDR3 comprises 14 residues. Germline lookup yields CDR1 SGHTA and CDR2 FQGNSA. As TCR cDNA was made by 5'RACE template switching, a universal primer site and UMIs were added. TCRdb itself ran the 5' RACE reads through MiXCR, one entry per CDR3 protein. In the table there are about 300,000 distinct CDR3 sequences, around 6.8% of which are singletons. The V and J genes are TRBV7-2 and TRBJ2-1; D is unresolved. The receptor was derived from a man aged 18 to 30 who received the YFV17D yellow fever vaccine. This specimen was PBMCs, taken roughly 47 days after the first yellow fever vaccination. CDR3 sequence reads: CASSSQSSYNEQFF. The CDR3 DNA is TGTGCCAGCAGCTCACAGAGCTCCTACAATGAGCAGTTCTTC.